One sample yielded the 3 T cell receptor beta chains listed below, sequenced in a study of blood T cell repertoires in COVID-19. Clones were read by immunoSEQ multiplex PCR, and TCRdb kept only the in-frame ones, dropping some. The table includes approximately 330,000 clones, roughly 90% detected once. The sequencing sample was made of peripheral blood. The receptor source for this set is a woman in her thirties or forties with COVID-19, enrolled during active disease.

The rearrangement links TRBV19 to TRBJ1-2; 8 positions agree with TRBD1. CDR3 length equals 13 residues. From germline, CDR1 is LNHDA and CDR2 SQIVND (reference sequence). V was clipped by 8 bases and J by 8 bases; unmatched bases: 10. The CDR3 sequence is CASGRDPGGGYTF. CDR3 coding DNA: TGTGCCAGTGGCCGTGATCCAGGGGGCGGCTACACCTTC.

This clone was seen more than once but under ten times. This sequence joins TRBV14 and TRBJ1-4; weak D call: TRBD1 (6 bases). In germline, CDR1 is SGHDN, CDR2 FVKESK. V was trimmed by 0 bases and J by 3 bases, leaving 14 bases between them. This CDR3 has 17 amino acids. Here the CDR3 DNA reads TGTGCCAGCAGCCAAGAGGTTTGGGGGACACCTAATGAAAAACTGTTTTTT. Protein: CASSQEVWGTPNEKLFF.

The chain links TRBV6-6 to TRBJ1-5; 7 bases map to TRBD1. CDR1 is MNHNY, CDR2 SVGAGI, per germline (reference sequence). This CDR3 region has 14 residues. The ends lost 6 bases at V and 2 bases at J; junction bases unmatched: 4. The CDR3 sequence: CASRYGQGNQPQHF. In DNA, the CDR3 is TGTGCCAGCAGATATGGACAGGGCAATCAGCCCCAGCATTTT.